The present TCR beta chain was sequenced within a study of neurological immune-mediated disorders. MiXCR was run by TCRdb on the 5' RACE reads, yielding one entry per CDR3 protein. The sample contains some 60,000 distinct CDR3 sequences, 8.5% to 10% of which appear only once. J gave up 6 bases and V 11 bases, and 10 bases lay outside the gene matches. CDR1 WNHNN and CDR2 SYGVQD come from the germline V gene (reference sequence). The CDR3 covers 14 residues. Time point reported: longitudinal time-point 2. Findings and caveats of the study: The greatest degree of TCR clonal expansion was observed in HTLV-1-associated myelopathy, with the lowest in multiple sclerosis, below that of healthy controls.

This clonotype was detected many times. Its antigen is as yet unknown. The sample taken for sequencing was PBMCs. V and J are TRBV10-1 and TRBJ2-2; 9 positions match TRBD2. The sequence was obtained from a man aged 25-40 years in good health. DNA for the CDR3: TGCGCCGTAGGTAGCGGGAGTAATTCCGGGGAGCTGTTTTTT. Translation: CAVGSGSNSGELFF.